A selection of T cell receptor beta chains follows, all from one sample in a study of shared clonotypes between healthy human individuals. Data came from immunoSEQ multiplex PCR; TCRdb stores just in-frame clones and leaves some out. The table has over 1.4 million clones, about 96% seen once; the top ten hold over 1%. The sample consisted of naive CD4+ T cells sorted from blood. These receptors were obtained from a man aged 25 to 40 in good health. Both conserved end residues are part of each CDR3. Fields, in order: D gene, V gene, J gene, clone size, CDR3 DNA, CDR3 protein. A D gene is named only where the DNA matches it firmly. Size is stated for part of the rows, as once, few or many counts, or as a class when the clone is expanded.

>TRBD2|TRBV10-1|TRBJ2-1|-
TGCGCCAGCAGTGAGTCGAGGGACTCGTGGACTAGCGGGAGGCCCTACAATGAGCAGTTCTTC
CASSESRDSWTSGRPYNEQFF
>TRBD2|TRBV5-4|TRBJ2-7|once
TGTGCCAGCAGCCCACGGACTAGCGATACGTGGTACTTC
CASSPRTSDTWYF
>TRBD1|TRBV28|TRBJ1-1|-
TGTGCCAGCAGCCCCCCAGGGGGAGGGGGTACTGAAGCTTTCTTT
CASSPPGGGGTEAFF
>-|TRBV5-1|TRBJ2-1|once
TGCGCCAGCAGCTCTGAGACAGGATCCTACAATGAGCAGTTCTTC
CASSSETGSYNEQFF
>TRBD2|TRBV28|TRBJ2-3|-
TGTGCCAGCGCCCTCCTGGGACTAGCGGGAGGGCCTGGAAACACAGATACGCAGTATTTT
CASALLGLAGGPGNTDTQYF
>-|TRBV7-2|TRBJ2-1|-
TGTGCCAGCAGCTTATTACCCCGGGCTACTCACGCCAATGAGCAGTTCTTC
CASSLLPRATHANEQFF
>TRBD1|TRBV27|TRBJ2-2|-
TGTGCCAGCAGTGTAGACAGGGGGAGCGGGGAGCTGTTTTTT
CASSVDRGSGELFF
>TRBD1|TRBV5-5|TRBJ1-4|-
TGTGCCAGCAGCCGGGCCGGGACAGGGGGTGAAAAACTGTTTTTT
CASSRAGTGGEKLFF
>TRBD1|TRBV6-6|TRBJ2-7|-
TGTGCCAGCAGGACAGGGGGCTACGAGCAGTACTTC
CASRTGGYEQYF
>TRBD1|TRBV5-5|TRBJ1-2|-
TGTGCCAGCAGCCCAGGACAGGGAGACTATGGCTACACCTTC
CASSPGQGDYGYTF
>-|TRBV10-3|TRBJ1-1|-
TGTGCCATCAGTGAGGTGGCCGGGAGCACTGAAGCTTTCTTT
CAISEVAGSTEAFF
>TRBD1|TRBV7-3|TRBJ1-4|-
TGTGCCAGCAGCCTCGCCGGCAGGGGGGGAGAAAAACTGTTTTTT
CASSLAGRGGEKLFF
>-|TRBV10-1|TRBJ2-3|-
TGCGCCAGCGGCGAGGGAACAGATACGCAGTATTTT
CASGEGTDTQYF
>-|TRBV18|TRBJ2-1|-
TGTGCCAGCTCACCTACGGGAACCTACAATGAGCAGTTCTTC
CASSPTGTYNEQFF
>TRBD1|TRBV19|TRBJ1-2|-
TGTGCCAGTAGTATCCCGGGACAGCTAAACTATGGCTACACCTTC
CASSIPGQLNYGYTF
>TRBD2|TRBV5-8|TRBJ2-3|-
TGTGCCAGCAGCTTGGCCTGGCTAGCGGGGAGCACAGATACGCAGTATTTT
CASSLAWLAGSTDTQYF